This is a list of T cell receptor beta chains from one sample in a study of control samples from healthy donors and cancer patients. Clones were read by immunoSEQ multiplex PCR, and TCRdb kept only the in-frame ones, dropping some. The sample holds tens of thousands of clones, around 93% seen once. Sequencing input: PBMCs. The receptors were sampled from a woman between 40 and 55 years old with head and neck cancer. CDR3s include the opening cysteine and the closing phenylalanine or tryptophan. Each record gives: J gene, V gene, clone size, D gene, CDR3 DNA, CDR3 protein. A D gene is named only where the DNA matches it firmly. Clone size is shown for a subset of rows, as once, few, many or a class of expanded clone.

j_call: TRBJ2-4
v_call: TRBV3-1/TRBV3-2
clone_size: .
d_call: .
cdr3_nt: TGTGCCAGCAGCCAACTAGCCAAAAACATTCAGTACTTC
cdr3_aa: CASSQLAKNIQYF

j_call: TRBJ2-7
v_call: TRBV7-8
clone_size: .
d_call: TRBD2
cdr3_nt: TGTGCCAGCAGCTCCTGGACTAGCGGGAACGAGCAGTACTTC
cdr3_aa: CASSSWTSGNEQYF

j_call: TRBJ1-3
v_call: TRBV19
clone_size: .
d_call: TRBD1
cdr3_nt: TGTGCCAGTAGTACCGTCCACCCTGGGACAGTCTCTGGAAACACCATATATTTT
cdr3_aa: CASSTVHPGTVSGNTIYF

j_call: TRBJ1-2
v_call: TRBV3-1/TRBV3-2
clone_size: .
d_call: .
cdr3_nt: TGTGCCAGCAGCCAGGCAGGACGTGGCTACACCTTC
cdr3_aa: CASSQAGRGYTF

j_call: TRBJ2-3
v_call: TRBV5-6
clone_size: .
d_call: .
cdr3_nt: TGTGCCAGCTCCCCTTTAACGGGACTCAGCACAGATACGCAGTATTTT
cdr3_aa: CASSPLTGLSTDTQYF

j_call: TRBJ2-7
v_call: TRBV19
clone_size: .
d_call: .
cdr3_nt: TGTGCCAGTAGTATAGCCAGGGGCTCCTACGAGCAGTACTTC
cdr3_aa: CASSIARGSYEQYF

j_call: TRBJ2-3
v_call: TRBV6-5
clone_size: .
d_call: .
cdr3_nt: TGTGCCAGCAGTTACGGTACGAGGGATACGCAGTATTTT
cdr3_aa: CASSYGTRDTQYF

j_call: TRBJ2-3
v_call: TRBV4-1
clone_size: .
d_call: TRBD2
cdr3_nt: TGCGCCAGCAGCCAAGTCTTCATGTCTAGCGGATCAGATACGCAGTATTTT
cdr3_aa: CASSQVFMSSGSDTQYF

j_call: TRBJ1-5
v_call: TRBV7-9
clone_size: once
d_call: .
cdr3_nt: TGTGCCAGCAGCTTAACGGCCTCAGGGGTGGACCTTCAGCCCCAGCATTTT
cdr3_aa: CASSLTASGVDLQPQHF

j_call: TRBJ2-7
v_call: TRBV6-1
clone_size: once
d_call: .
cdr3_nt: TGTGCCAGCAGTGAAACCCTAACGGCTAACGAGCAGTACTTC
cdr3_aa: CASSETLTANEQYF

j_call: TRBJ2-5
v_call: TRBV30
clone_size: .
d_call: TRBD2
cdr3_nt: TGTGCCTCCCTAGCGGGGGGACAAGAGACCCAGTACTTC
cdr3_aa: CASLAGGQETQYF

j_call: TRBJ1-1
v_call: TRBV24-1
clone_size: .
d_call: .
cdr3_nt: TGTGCCACCAGTGATTCGGCACCTGAACGGGGCCTTTCAACTGAAGCTTTCTTT
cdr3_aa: CATSDSAPERGLSTEAFF

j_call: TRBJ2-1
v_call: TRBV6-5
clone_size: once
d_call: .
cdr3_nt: TGTGCCAGCAGAACGAGAACGAGTGGTAATGAGCAGTTCTTC
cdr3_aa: CASRTRTSGNEQFF

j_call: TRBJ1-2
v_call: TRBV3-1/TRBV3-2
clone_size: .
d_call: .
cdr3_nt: TGTGCCAGCAGCCAAGGGTCTGGGGCAGGAAAATATGGCTACACCTTC
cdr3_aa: CASSQGSGAGKYGYTF

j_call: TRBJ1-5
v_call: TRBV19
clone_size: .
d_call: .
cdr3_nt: TGTGCCAGTAGTCGGACCGCGATTCAGCCCCAGCATTTT
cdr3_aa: CASSRTAIQPQHF

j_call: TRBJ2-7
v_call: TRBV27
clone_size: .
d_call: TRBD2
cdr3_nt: TGTGCCAGCGGACTAGCGAATTACGAGCAGTACTTC
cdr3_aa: CASGLANYEQYF

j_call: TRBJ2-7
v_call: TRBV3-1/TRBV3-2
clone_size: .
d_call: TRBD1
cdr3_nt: TGTGCCAGCAGCCAAGATCCGGGACAGCAGACCTACGAGCAGTACTTC
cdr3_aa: CASSQDPGQQTYEQYF

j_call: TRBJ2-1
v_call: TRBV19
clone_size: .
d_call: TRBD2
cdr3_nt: TGTGCCAGTAGTACCCAAGCGGGAGGGAGATATGAGCAGTTCTTC
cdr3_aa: CASSTQAGGRYEQFF

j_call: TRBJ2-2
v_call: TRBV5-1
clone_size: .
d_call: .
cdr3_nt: TGCGCCAGCAGCTTGCGGTGGGGGAACACCGGGGAGCTGTTTTTT
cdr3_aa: CASSLRWGNTGELFF

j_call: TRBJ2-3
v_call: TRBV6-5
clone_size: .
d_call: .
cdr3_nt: TGTGCCACCCACTCGCGGCGGGCTAGCACAGATACGCAGTATTTT
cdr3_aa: CATHSRRASTDTQYF

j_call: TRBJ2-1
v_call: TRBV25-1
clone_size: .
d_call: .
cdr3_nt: TGTGCCAGCAGAGGGTTATCGGGCAATGAGCAGTTCTTC
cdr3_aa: CASRGLSGNEQFF

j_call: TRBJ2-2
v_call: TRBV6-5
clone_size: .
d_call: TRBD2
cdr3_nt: TGTGCCAGCCGTCTAGCGGGGGACACCGGGGAGCTGTTTTTT
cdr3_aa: CASRLAGDTGELFF

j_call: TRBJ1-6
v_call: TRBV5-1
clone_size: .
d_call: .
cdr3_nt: TGCGCCAGCAGCTTGAACCCGAATACTTCACCCCTCCACTTT
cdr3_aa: CASSLNPNTSPLHF

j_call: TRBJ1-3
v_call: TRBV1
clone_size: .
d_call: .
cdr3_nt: TGCACCAGCAGCCATGGCTCAGTTCTATCTGGAAACACCATATATTTT
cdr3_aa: CTSSHGSVLSGNTIYF

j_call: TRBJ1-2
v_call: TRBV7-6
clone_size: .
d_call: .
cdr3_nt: TGTGCCAGCAGCTTAGCGCAGGGAGCTAACTATGGCTACACCTTC
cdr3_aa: CASSLAQGANYGYTF

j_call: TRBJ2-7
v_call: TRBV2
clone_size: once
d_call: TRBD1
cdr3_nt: TGTGCCAGGGGGACAGGGATCTACGAGCAGTACTTC
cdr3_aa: CARGTGIYEQYF

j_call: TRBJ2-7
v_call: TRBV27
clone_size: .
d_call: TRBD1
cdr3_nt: TGTGCCAGCAGTCCGCCGGGACAGGGGGCTGGAATCTACGAGCAGTACTTC
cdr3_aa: CASSPPGQGAGIYEQYF

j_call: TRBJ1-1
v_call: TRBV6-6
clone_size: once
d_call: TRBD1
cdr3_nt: TGTGCCAGCAGCCCGGGACAGGGAAACACTGAAGCTTTCTTT
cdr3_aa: CASSPGQGNTEAFF

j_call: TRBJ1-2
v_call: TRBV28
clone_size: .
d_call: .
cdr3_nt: TGTGCCAGCAGTTTGGTCGAACGGCAGATTAACTATGGCTACACCTTC
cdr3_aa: CASSLVERQINYGYTF

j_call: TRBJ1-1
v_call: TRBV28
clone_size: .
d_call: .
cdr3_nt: TGTGCCAGCAGTTTCTGGGGGCAAAACACTGAAGCTTTCTTT
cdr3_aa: CASSFWGQNTEAFF

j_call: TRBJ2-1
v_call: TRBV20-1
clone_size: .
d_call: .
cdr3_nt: TGCAGTGCTAGTTACGGGAACCTCCCCTACAATGAGCAGTTCTTC
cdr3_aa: CSASYGNLPYNEQFF

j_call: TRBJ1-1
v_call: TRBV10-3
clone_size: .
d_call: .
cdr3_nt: TGTGCCATCAGTGGTCCGGGAGACACTGAAGCTTTCTTT
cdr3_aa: CAISGPGDTEAFF

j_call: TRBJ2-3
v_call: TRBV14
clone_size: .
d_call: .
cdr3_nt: TGTGCCAGCAGCCGTACCAACAAAGACCTTCGGAGGGATACGCAGTATTTT
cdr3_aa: CASSRTNKDLRRDTQYF

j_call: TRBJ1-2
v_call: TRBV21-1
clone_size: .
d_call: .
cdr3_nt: TGTGCCAGCAGCAACAGGGACAGGGGGCCGGGTGGCTACACCTTC
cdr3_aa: CASSNRDRGPGGYTF

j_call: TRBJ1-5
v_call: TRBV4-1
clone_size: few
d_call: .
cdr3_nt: TGCGCCAGCAGCCAAGGGGTGGGCCCCCATCAGCCCCAGCATTTT
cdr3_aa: CASSQGVGPHQPQHF

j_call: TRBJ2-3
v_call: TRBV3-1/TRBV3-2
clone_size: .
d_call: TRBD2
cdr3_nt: TGTGCCAGCAGCCAACCGACGACTAGCGGGAGGGCAGCAGATACGCAGTATTTT
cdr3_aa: CASSQPTTSGRAADTQYF

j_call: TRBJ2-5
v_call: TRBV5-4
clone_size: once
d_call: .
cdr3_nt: TGTGCCAGCAGCTTTAGGTTTAGGGGGACAGAGACCCAGTACTTC
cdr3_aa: CASSFRFRGTETQYF

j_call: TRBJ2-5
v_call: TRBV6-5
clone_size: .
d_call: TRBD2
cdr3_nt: TGTGCCAGCAGGGGACTAGCGGGAAGAGAGACCCAGTACTTC
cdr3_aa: CASRGLAGRETQYF

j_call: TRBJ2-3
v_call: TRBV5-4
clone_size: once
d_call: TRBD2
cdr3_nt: TGTGCCAGCAGCCCCTTGGGGGCGGGGGGTATCACAGATACGCAGTATTTT
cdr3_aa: CASSPLGAGGITDTQYF

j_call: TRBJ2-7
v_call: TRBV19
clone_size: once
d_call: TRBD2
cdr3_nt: TGTGCCAGTAGGGCGACTAGCGGGTCCTACGAGCAGTACTTC
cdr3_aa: CASRATSGSYEQYF

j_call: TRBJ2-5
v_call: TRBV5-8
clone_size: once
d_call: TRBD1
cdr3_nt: TGTGCCAGCAGCTCGATCCGGGGACAGGGGGGGACCCAGTACTTC
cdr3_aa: CASSSIRGQGGTQYF

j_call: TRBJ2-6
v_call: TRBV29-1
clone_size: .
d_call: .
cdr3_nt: TGCAGCGTTGTAAACACGGGGTCTGGGGCCAACGTCCTGACTTTC
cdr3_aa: CSVVNTGSGANVLTF

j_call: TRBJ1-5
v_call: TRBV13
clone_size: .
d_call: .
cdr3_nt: TGTGCCAGCAGCTCCAGCGGGGGAGGGCCCCAGCATTTT
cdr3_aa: CASSSSGGGPQHF

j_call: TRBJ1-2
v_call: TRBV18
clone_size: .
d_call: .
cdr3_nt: TGTGCCAGCTCACTGGACGGTAACTATGGCTACACCTTC
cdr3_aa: CASSLDGNYGYTF

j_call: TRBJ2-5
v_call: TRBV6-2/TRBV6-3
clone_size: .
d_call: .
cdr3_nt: TGTGCCAGCAGTTCAGCAATACAAGAGACCCAGTACTTC
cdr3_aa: CASSSAIQETQYF

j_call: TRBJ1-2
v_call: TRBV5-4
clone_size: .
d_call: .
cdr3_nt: TGTGCCAGCAGCTATAAATTGCAAGCTAACTATGGCTACACCTTC
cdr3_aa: CASSYKLQANYGYTF

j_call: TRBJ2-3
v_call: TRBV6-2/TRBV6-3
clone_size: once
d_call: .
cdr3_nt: TGTGCCAGCAGTTACAAGGGCCCAGATACGCAGTATTTT
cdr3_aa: CASSYKGPDTQYF

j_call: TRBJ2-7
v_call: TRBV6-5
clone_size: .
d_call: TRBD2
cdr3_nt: TGTGCCAGCAGTCCTAGCGGGAGGGTAAGGGAGCAGTACTTC
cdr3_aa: CASSPSGRVREQYF

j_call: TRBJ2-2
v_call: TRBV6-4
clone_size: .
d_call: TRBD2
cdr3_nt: TGTGCCAGCAGTAGAGGGGAACTAGCGGGATCGGACGGGGAGCTGTTTTTT
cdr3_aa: CASSRGELAGSDGELFF

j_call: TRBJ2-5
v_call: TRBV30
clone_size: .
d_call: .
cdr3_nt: TGTGCCTGGAGCAAAGAGACCCAGTACTTC
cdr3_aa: CAWSKETQYF

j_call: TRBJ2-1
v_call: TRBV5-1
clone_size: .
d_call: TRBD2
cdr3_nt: TGCGCCAGCAGCCTTGACGCGGGAGGCGGGGGTGAGCAGTTCTTC
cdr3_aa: CASSLDAGGGGEQFF

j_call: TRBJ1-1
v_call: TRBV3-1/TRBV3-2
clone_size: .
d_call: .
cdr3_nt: TGTGCCAGCAGCCAACGGGCTGGCGGCGAAGGGACTGAAGCTTTCTTT
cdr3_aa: CASSQRAGGEGTEAFF

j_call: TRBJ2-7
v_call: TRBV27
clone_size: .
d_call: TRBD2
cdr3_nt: TGTGCCAGCAGTTTAGATCGGGCGGGAGAGAGCGAGCAGTACTTC
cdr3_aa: CASSLDRAGESEQYF

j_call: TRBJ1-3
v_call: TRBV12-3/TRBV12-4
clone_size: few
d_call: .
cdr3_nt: TGTGCCAGCAGTTCCCAGGGAAACACCATATATTTT
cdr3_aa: CASSSQGNTIYF